This T cell receptor beta chain was found in a study of cytomegalovirus exposure and HLA in healthy donors (dated by TCRdb to the late 2010s). Some background on the complete study: According to an earlier analysis of several hundred of the donors, 200 million or so T cells yielded over 100 million unique TCR beta sequences and approximately 300 Gb of sequence data. Donor age, sex, ethnicity and CMV serostatus were compiled together with the repertoire data. High-throughput TCR immunosequencing, statistical association of individual TCRs with disease status, and machine learning were combined to predict cytomegalovirus infection status. Approximately 310 gigabases of sequencing data and 91 million or so unique TCR sequences made up an early release that covered several hundred HLA-typed donors. A later genetic analysis used genome-wide SNP genotypes for about 55% of the 666 donors, treating that subset as a discovery cohort. Because of strong linkage in the cohort, five DR-DQ haplotypes were treated as single units for association and clustering. Rather than using new phenotypic data, the later analysis identified candidate immune exposures from TCR beta sequences and from how often those sequences occurred across donors. All discovery cohort repertoires had been generated on a single sequencing platform. The genetic ancestry cluster associated with self-reported Caucasian donors included 81% of the approximately 430 genotyped donors. The number of typed donors differed by locus: about 629-630 for A, B, C, DRB1 and DQB1; approximately 520 for DQA1; approximately 600 for DPA1; and 400 to 480 for DPB1. An earlier analysis of some 600 of the donors applied high-throughput TCR beta sequencing to assess whether each TCR beta V gene segment acted as functional or pseudogenic. A later analysis re-examined previously published TCR beta repertoires from just over 650 donors and added high-resolution HLA genotyping to investigate patterns of TCR occurrence. Using immunosequencing, the study profiled T cell repertoires from fewer than 700 subjects and related those repertoires to cytomegalovirus serostatus. The study aimed to test whether signatures of past pathogen exposure could be identified by cataloging public T cell receptors. In addition to the first cohort of 650 to 800 subjects, a separate validation cohort of 100 to 150 different subjects was used. On average, 235,054 unique TCR beta nucleotide sequences were sequenced per donor among more than 350 genotyped donors of the cohort, with 15% to 20% of those sequences being non-productive. Class I and class II HLA loci were covered by the typing at four-digit resolution.

Comments on this clone: Its antigen specificity is not known. No clone much larger than this one lies a single base away; base qualities are absent.

Including the terminal cysteine and phenylalanine, the CDR3 comprises 15 residues. CDR3 DNA is the only sequence kept; it has 45 bases, read in frame from the first base. CDR1 and CDR2, looked up from the germline V gene (reference sequence), are LNHDA and SQIVND. V is pared back by 5 bases and J by 6 bases, with 17 bases lying between the germline termini. Library construction relied on the immunoSEQ multiplex PCR assay. For the multiplex PCR, a mixture combining 60 forward primers for TCR Vbeta segments and 13 reverse primers for TCR Jbeta segments was used. Amplification of the CDR3 region of rearranged TCR beta genes was performed with a multiplex PCR assay on genomic DNA. On the Illumina HiSeq System, the amplified TCR beta libraries were sequenced as 87-base-pair reads. The study's processing was this. In a later analysis, around 80 million unique TCR beta chains were counted across the 500 to 700 repertoires, and roughly 10 million of these chains were shared by at least two donors. A nearest-neighbor algorithm error-corrected the raw reads and collapsed the reads into unique sequences, merging closely related sequences to remove PCR and sequencing errors. CDR3 sequences were aligned to IMGT reference sequences to assign V, D and J gene segments. For a sequence to be retained, a match of at least six nucleotides to both a V gene segment and a J gene segment was required. A rearrangement counted as productive if the CDR3 had no stop codons and remained in frame with V and J, and every other rearrangement counted as non-productive. Following IMGT convention, CDR3 was defined as the stretch from the second conserved V-encoded cysteine up to the conserved J-encoded phenylalanine. The earlier analysis of 500 to 600 of the donors excluded sequences that lacked an unambiguous match to a single V gene segment. In an earlier analysis of 587 of the donors, a V segment was called functional when productive rearrangements were above 56.7%, and segregating when the standard deviation between donors exceeded 5%. To diagnose cytomegalovirus status from the catalog of TCR beta chain sequences, a statistical classification framework was built. In a later analysis, TCR nucleotide sequences were compared against IMGT/GENE-DB human TR gene sequences so that V and J genes could be assigned. The TCRdist pipeline was used in a later analysis to assign CDR3 sequences and most-parsimonious VDJ recombination scenarios. A later analysis defined each TCR beta chain by its CDR3 amino acid sequence plus V-gene family, and excluded reads lacking a unique V-gene family. A later analysis removed 550 to 700 highly shared, low-generation-probability nucleotide sequences to deal with suspected cross-contamination and a sequencing artifact. In a later analysis, a clonal expansion index for each public chain was calculated from normalized within-repertoire ranks of inferred template counts. In a later analysis, generation probabilities were computed using a VDJ recombination model fitted to out-of-frame rearrangements, and the results were checked against IGoR. A later analysis scored TCR-TCR, TCR-HLA and TCR-CMV co-occurrence with hypergeometric tests, applying a repertoire-size bias correction to TCR pairs. A later analysis estimated false discovery rates by permuting HLA or CMV assignments 20 times. In a later analysis, co-occurring TCRs were grouped using DBSCAN, and TCRdist sequence similarity was added for clustering within HLA-allele-positive subsets. For co-occurrence clustering, repertoires with fewer than 30,000 or more than 120,000 public chains were excluded, along with roughly five repertoires with anomalous nucleotide sharing. Sourced from immuneACCESS, this table was stored by TCRdb with only in-frame sequences that have V and J called. A share of the clones is absent; for the studies checked, an unresolved V gene accounts for under half, and the remainder has no known explanation. Clone size and the V and J calls come from that table; the DNA yielded D and trimming. This sample has roughly 92,000 clones in its table, and 81% of those were observed once. The ten largest make up over 4% of the sample.

What the study reported, not specific to this receptor: Cytomegalovirus status was reported to be diagnosed by the classifier with high specificity and sensitivity in both the original and validation cohorts. Because HLA typing was unavailable for some donors at each locus, only the typed subset was used in association tests. Because counts were too low, roughly 17 rarely observed V segments, including chromosome 9 orphons, were left out of the earlier analysis of approximately 500 of the donors. Some IMGT-functional V segments, including TRBV6-2 and TRBV6-3, could not be distinguished by the 87-base-pair reads and were therefore excluded. When HLA alleles, especially DR and DQ, strongly co-occurred, attributing TCR associations to individual alleles was difficult. Sequencing depth was assumed to be roughly uniform across donors in the presence/absence analyses, though that assumption may not hold. According to a later analysis, TCR association rates differed among HLA loci, with DRB1 alleles showing the most associated TCRs and HLA-C alleles showing the fewest. A further reported finding was that TCR beta sequences accurately predicted the HLA-A and HLA-B alleles for most subjects in the first cohort. V-gene and J-gene trimming of TCR beta chains was associated with a missense DCLRE1C variant in a later genetic analysis, and the association was replicated in an independent cohort. In an earlier analysis of 587 of the donors, most TCR beta V segments appeared in productive rearrangements about 87% or about 30% of the time, broadly matching IMGT annotations. Compared with equally common non-associated chains, HLA-associated TCR beta chains in a later analysis were more clonally expanded and had lower generation probabilities. According to a later genetic analysis, donors in an Asian-associated ancestry cluster had fewer N-insertions in productive TCRs than the roughly 670-donor mean. The study listed 164 TCR beta chains as associated with cytomegalovirus. Correlated functional status among segregating V segments might be attributable to linkage disequilibrium, but an unknown experimental factor could not be ruled out. This cohort had only TCR beta chains sequenced, and the lack of alpha or paired-chain data limited which features could be detected. The authors suggested that the approach could potentially be extended to other disease states and immunological phenotypes. In a later analysis, most CMV-associated TCR beta chains were found to appear HLA-restricted, with HLA associations seemingly driven largely by CMV exposure. According to a later analysis, parvovirus B19, influenza, CMV and Epstein-Barr virus appeared linked to several top co-occurrence clusters. A later analysis associated about 17,000 TCR beta sequences with specific HLA alleles at a false discovery rate of 0.05. The only immune exposure information available for the cohort was CMV serostatus. Most TCR sequences were seen in very few donors, while some public TCRs were found in many individuals. In vitro tests confirmed that a few of the cytomegalovirus-associated TCR beta chains recognize cytomegalovirus antigens. A cluster of highly shared sequence variants was judged likely to represent a technical artifact of the sequencing pipeline.

The cohort consisted of 600 to 700 healthy bone marrow donors. All cohort members were sampled while nominally healthy, although unrecorded immune exposures were likely present. The donor tested CMV seropositive and was one of the 289 seropositive cohort members. A peripheral blood sample was provided by each donor, and peripheral blood mononuclear cells were used for TCR beta sequencing. The Qiagen DNeasy Blood Extraction Kit was used to extract genomic DNA from the blood cell samples. This clonotype was sampled from an older woman in good health and CMV-seropositive. The sequence joins TRBV19 to TRBJ1-3; TRBD1 could be the D gene, as 6 bases match. Sequenced material: PBMCs. The sequence in DNA is TGTGCCAGTAGTTTACAGGGAAGTCTTGAAAACACCATATATTTT. The resulting protein is CASSLQGSLENTIYF. This CDR3, with the reference TRBV19 and TRBJ1-3 proteins standing in past its ends, gives the full variable domain DGGITQSPKYLFRKEGQNVTLSCEQNLNHDAMYWYRQDPGQGLRLIYYSQIVNDFQKGDIAEGYSVSREKKESFPLTVTSAQKNPTAFYLCASSLQGSLENTIYFGEGSWLTVV.